The entry that follows covers one TCR beta chain sequence. Its antigen is currently unknown. The entry originates in a study of T cells expressing NK-cell markers. Study results and caveats: The same clonotypes also predominated in the CD3+CD56-NKG2C+ fraction of several donors. Of the CD8+ T cell pool in roughly six donors, roughly 1.0-7.5% was accounted for by dominant NKG2C+ clonotypes.

The cDNA for TCR beta came from 5'RACE template switching with UMIs. From its re-call of the 5' RACE reads, TCRdb lists each CDR3 protein once, without DNA. The sample is made up of about 150,000 distinct CDR3 sequences, and the top ten hold 37% of it. This TCR derives from a woman aged 50 to 60 in good health. The sequenced sample was blood T cells: a sorted CD56 or NKG2C T cell subset, CD4+ or CD8+ T cells, or bulk PBMC T cells (not recorded which).

CDR3 sequence reads: CASSYSGTEPQHF. The chain uses TRBV6-2 or TRBV6-3 and TRBJ1-5. Germline V lookup: CDR1 MNHEY, CDR2 SVGEGT. The CDR3 covers 13 residues.